The 22 T cell receptor beta chains below all came from one sample that was sequenced in a study of Ad26.COV2.S vaccination and SARS-CoV-2 variants. Documented treatment: 15 to 20 received Ad26.COV2.S at low or high dose, single or two shots; about five received placebo; per-sample allocation not given. Sampling was done on day 63 after the first vaccine or placebo injection. The table came from immunoSEQ multiplex PCR; TCRdb's copy has only in-frame clones and leaves some out. Here the sample spans a few hundred thousand clones, roughly 90% being singletons. Sequenced here: peripheral blood, sampled in a trial of Ad26.COV2.S vaccine versus placebo. All receptors derive from a person between 18 and 65 years old who received the Ad26.COV2.S COVID-19 vaccine or a placebo.

The genes are TRBV19 and TRBJ1-2; 9 nucleotides agree with TRBD1. CDR1 is LNHDA and CDR2 is SQIVND in the germline V gene (reference sequence). V was clipped by 5 bases and J by 2 bases; unmatched bases: 6. The CDR3 is 15 amino acids. CDR3: CASSVQGALNYGYTF. The DNA of the CDR3 is TGTGCCAGTAGTGTACAGGGGGCATTAAACTATGGCTACACCTTC.

The J gene is TRBJ1-5, the V gene TRBV19, with TRBD1 as a possible D gene (6 bases). The V gene lost 3 bases and the J gene lost 0 bases, with 12 bases spanning the gap. CDR3 length equals 16 residues. Germline V gene lookup returns CDR1 LNHDA and CDR2 SQIVND (reference sequence). CDR3 DNA sequence: TGTGCCAGTAGTATCGGGGGGGCGCGTAGCAATCAGCCCCAGCATTTT. Translating gives CASSIGGARSNQPQHF. The whole variable domain, remainder taken from reference TRBV19 and TRBJ1-5, is DGGITQSPKYLFRKEGQNVTLSCEQNLNHDAMYWYRQDPGQGLRLIYYSQIVNDFQKGDIAEGYSVSREKKESFPLTVTSAQKNPTAFYLCASSIGGARSNQPQHFGDGTRLSIL.

The genes are TRBV7-8 and TRBJ2-3; either TRBD1 or TRBD2 may supply D (5 bases each). The CDR3 runs to 15 residues. Germline-derived CDR1 and CDR2 are SGHVS and FQNEAQ. V shed 3 bases and J shed 2 bases, with 12 bases lying between them. DNA of the CDR3: TGTGCCAGCAGCTTGGGTGGGGGTACCACAGATACGCAGTATTTT. Its translation is CASSLGGGTTDTQYF.

The chain couples TRBV5-1 to TRBJ2-7; D is uncertain. The germline V and J ends were trimmed by 1 base and 2 bases, with 10 bases remaining between them. CDR3 size: 14 residues. Germline CDR1 reads SGHRS; CDR2 reads YFSETQ. The CDR3, as DNA: TGCGCCAGCAGCTTGACAGATCTAACCTACGAGCAGTACTTC. Translating it yields CASSLTDLTYEQYF.

The chain has TRBV29-1 and TRBJ2-6, with D unresolved. The germline V and J ends were trimmed by 0 bases and 2 bases, with 5 bases remaining between them. Per germline, CDR1 SQVTM and CDR2 ANQGSEA. The CDR3 is made up of 14 amino acids. The CDR3 region has the DNA TGCAGCGTTGAAGAACACACTGGGGCCAACGTCCTGACTTTC. This translates into CSVEEHTGANVLTF.

Only one count was recorded for this clone. V gene TRBV11-2 combines with J gene TRBJ2-7, with 7 bases matching TRBD1. CDR1 and CDR2 from the germline V gene are SGHAT and FQNNGV. Trimming cost V 3 bases and J 2 bases; bases outside gene matches: 4. The CDR3 runs to 14 residues. The CDR3 protein is CASSFGDRAYEQYF. The CDR3 nucleotides read TGTGCCAGCAGCTTCGGTGACAGGGCCTACGAGCAGTACTTC.

The chain carries TRBV11-2 and TRBJ1-6, with 7 bases that match TRBD1. The trim removed 4 bases at V and 5 bases at J, leaving 5 bases unmatched. From germline, CDR1 is SGHAT and CDR2 FQNNGV. This CDR3 contains 15 residues. The CDR3 bases are TGTGCCAGCAGCTCACCACAGGGGAATAATTCACCCCTCCACTTT. This encodes CASSSPQGNNSPLHF. The full variable domain, rest sourced from reference TRBV11-2 and TRBJ1-6, is EAGVAQSPRYKIIEKRQSVAFWCNPISGHATLYWYQQILGQGPKLLIQFQNNGVVDDSQLPKDRFSAERLKGVDSTLKIQPAKLEDSAVYLCASSSPQGNNSPLHFGNGTRLTVT.

This chain uses TRBV28 with TRBJ2-1; D is unresolved. The CDR3 has 12 amino acids. The V gene lost 5 bases and the J gene lost 5 bases, with 7 bases spanning the gap. Germline V lookup: CDR1 MDHEN, CDR2 SYDVKM. CDR3 sequence (DNA): TGTGCCAGCAGTCCAGTCAACAATGAGCAGTTCTTC. It yields the protein CASSPVNNEQFF.

The chain recombines TRBV6-6 with TRBJ2-5, with a weak D call TRBD2 (5 bases). The ends were cut back, 7 bases at V and 5 bases at J, with 23 bases in the middle. Germline V lookup: CDR1 MNHNY, CDR2 SVGAGI (reference sequence). The CDR3 is 16 amino acids. The CDR3 coding sequence is TGTGCCAGCACTAACGGTGACACCCAACGGGGTGAGACCCAGTACTTC. It specifies CASTNGDTQRGETQYF.

The chain couples TRBV10-2 to TRBJ2-7; D unresolved. CDR1 WSHSY and CDR2 SAAADI come from the germline V gene. The length of the CDR3 is 13 residues. V lost 1 base and J 3 bases, leaving 7 bases between the germline ends. The CDR3 loop reads CASSEWANYEQYF. In DNA form, the CDR3 reads TGCGCCAGCAGTGAGTGGGCTAACTACGAGCAGTACTTC.

The chain employs TRBV4-3 and TRBJ2-1, with 9 positions matching TRBD2. After removal of 6 bases from V and 8 bases from J, the junction contained 14 bases not matched to a gene. CDR3 length equals 16 residues. CDR1 and CDR2 from the germline V gene are LGHNA and YSLEER. The DNA for the CDR3 is TGCGCCAGCAGTCCCGGCCATAGCGGGGGTTTCGATGAGCAGTTCTTC. Amino acids: CASSPGHSGGFDEQFF.

As for this clone: This specimen includes other DNA sequences encoding the same CDR3. The chain links TRBV9 to TRBJ2-7; D gene uncertain. The V gene lost 0 bases and the J gene lost 6 bases, with 10 bases spanning the gap. Germline CDR1 is SGDLS and CDR2 is YYNGEE. The CDR3 covers 13 residues. The CDR3 region has the DNA TGTGCCAGCAGCGTAGGGACGGGCGCCGAGCAGTACTTC. This encodes CASSVGTGAEQYF.

The chain is built from TRBV19 and TRBJ1-1; tentatively, D is TRBD1 (6 bases). Deletions cut 7 bases from V and 1 base from J, with 22 bases between. Germline V gene data show CDR1 as LNHDA and CDR2 as SQIVND (reference sequence). The CDR3 is made up of 17 amino acids. This CDR3 is CASKSLTGSNPNTEAFF. Here the CDR3 DNA reads TGTGCCAGTAAAAGTCTAACAGGGTCAAACCCGAACACTGAAGCTTTCTTT.

This clone appeared once. The chain employs TRBV7-9 and TRBJ1-2; a weak D match, TRBD1 (6 bases). V was trimmed by 4 bases and J by 8 bases, leaving 23 bases between them. The CDR3 extends over 16 amino acids. Germline V gene data show CDR1 as SEHNR and CDR2 as FQNEAQ (reference sequence). The CDR3 DNA reads as TGTGCCAGCAGCTACCCTTCGGGCAGGGGTCAATGGGGCTACACCTTC. Translation: CASSYPSGRGQWGYTF.

This clone was picked up one time. This chain links TRBV27 with TRBJ2-7; possibly TRBD2 for D (6 bases). Germline CDR1 and CDR2: MNHEY and SMNVEV (reference sequence). Trimming left V 0 bases short and J 7 bases short, with 10 bases between. The CDR3 has 13 residues. The DNA of the CDR3 is TGTGCCAGCAGTTTATCGCCGGGGGTTGAGCAGTACTTC. This translates into CASSLSPGVEQYF.

This clone was counted only a few times. This chain joins TRBV5-5 and TRBJ2-7, with TRBD2 identical over 10 bases. V dropped 0 bases and J dropped 3; count of bases not matched to a gene: 3. In germline, CDR1 is SGHKS, CDR2 YYEKEE (reference sequence). The length of the CDR3 is 15 residues. CDR3 amino acids: CASSLELAGFYEQYF. In nucleotides, the CDR3 is TGTGCCAGCAGCTTGGAACTAGCGGGGTTCTACGAGCAGTACTTC.

This clone came up once. The chain uses TRBV7-3 and TRBJ2-5, with D unclear. Trimming left V 5 bases short and J 3 bases short, with 13 bases between. CDR3 size: 14 residues. Germline V gene sequence: CDR1 SGHTA, CDR2 FQGTGA. This CDR3 reads CASSPRGLKETQYF. CDR3 bases: TGTGCCAGCAGCCCCCGTGGGCTTAAAGAGACCCAGTACTTC.

The rearrangement joins TRBV7-2 to TRBJ2-7; 11 positions match TRBD2. CDR1 is SGHTA and CDR2 is FQGNSA in the germline V gene. The ends lost 4 bases at V and 3 bases at J; junction bases unmatched: 5. The CDR3 extends over 15 amino acids. The CDR3 bases are TGTGCCAGCAGCTCTATAGCGGGGGGGGACTACGAGCAGTACTTC. It is translated as CASSSIAGGDYEQYF.

The genes are TRBV29-1 and TRBJ2-1; maybe TRBD2 (5 bases). This CDR3 is built from 11 residues. The V gene's germline CDR1 is SQVTM and CDR2 ANQGSEA. V was clipped by 7 bases and J by 5 bases, with 9 bases between them. The CDR3 DNA is TGCAGCGCTAGCCAGGACAATGAGCAGTTCTTC. This sequence encodes CSASQDNEQFF.

The chain has TRBV7-2 and TRBJ2-7; unclear D gene. Germline loops: CDR1 SGHTA, CDR2 FQGNSA. Trimming removed 1 base at V and 0 bases at J, with 10 bases between. The CDR3 has 15 residues. CDR3: CASSLDSPSSYEQYF. CDR3 nucleotides: TGTGCCAGCAGCTTAGACAGCCCGAGCTCCTACGAGCAGTACTTC.

V and J are TRBV11-2 and TRBJ1-6; no clear D. The CDR3 loop spans 15 amino acids. V lost 5 bases and J 2 bases, leaving 10 bases between the germline ends. Germline V lookup: CDR1 SGHAT, CDR2 FQNNGV. The CDR3 sequence is CASSLSGAYNSPLHF. The CDR3 DNA reads as TGTGCCAGCAGCCTATCCGGGGCCTATAATTCACCCCTCCACTTT.

The V and J genes are TRBV27 and TRBJ2-3; TRBD2 matches 13 bases. Trimming removed 4 bases from V and 0 bases from J; junction bases left unmatched: 10. CDR3 length equals 19 residues. Germline CDR1 and CDR2: MNHEY and SMNVEV (reference sequence). This chain's CDR3 is CASSSLAGGATLSTDTQYF. The CDR3 nucleotides are TGTGCCAGCAGTTCACTAGCGGGGGGGGCCACCCTCAGCACAGATACGCAGTATTTT.